Below, one T cell receptor beta chain is given with its context. Here immunoSEQ multiplex PCR was the method, and the copy in TCRdb shows in-frame clones only, minus some. The table has about 350,000 clones, about 88% seen once; the top ten hold around 10%. This record belongs to a study of Ad26.COV2.S vaccination and SARS-CoV-2 variants. Regarding treatment: some 19 received Ad26.COV2.S at low or high dose, single or two shots; 5 received placebo; per-sample allocation not given. Sampling was performed 63 days after the first vaccine or placebo injection. This sample comprised peripheral blood, obtained in a trial of Ad26.COV2.S vaccine versus placebo. The source of this sequence is a person between 18 and 59 years old who received the Ad26.COV2.S COVID-19 vaccine or a placebo.

The CDR3 region has the DNA TGCGCCAGCAATGCGGGACAGGGCCCGTACGAGCAGTACTTC. It yields the protein CASNAGQGPYEQYF. The rearrangement links TRBV10-1 to TRBJ2-7; 9 bases align to TRBD1. Germline CDR1 reads WNHNN; CDR2 reads SYGVQD (reference sequence). The CDR3 sequence is 14 residues long. With V trimmed by 7 bases and J by 4 bases, 8 bases remained unmatched.